Listed here are 7 T cell receptor beta chains from one sample, sequenced in a study of shared clonotypes between healthy human individuals. The repertoire was sequenced with immunoSEQ multiplex PCR; TCRdb's copy has only in-frame clones and lacks some. The sample lists nearly 1,000,000 clones, over 75% occurring once. Sequenced sample: memory CD4+ T cells sorted from blood. Indicated subset: CD45RA-negative fraction. These receptors were collected from a young man in good health.

The V call is TRBV10-2, the J call TRBJ2-3; the D is unclear. V was cut by 4 bases and J by 0 bases, with 5 bases left in between. Per the germline V gene, CDR1 is WSHSY and CDR2 is SAAADI. CDR3 size: 13 residues. The CDR3 reads CASSGPSTDTQYF. CDR3 in DNA: TGCGCCAGCAGTGGTCCCAGCACAGATACGCAGTATTTT.

This sequence joins TRBV19 and TRBJ1-5; D unresolved. CDR3 length: 15 amino acids. Germline V lookup: CDR1 LNHDA, CDR2 SQIVND (reference sequence). V lost 1 base and J 0 bases, leaving 7 bases between the germline ends. The CDR3 region is CASSIGAHSNQPQHF. CDR3 DNA sequence: TGTGCCAGTAGTATAGGCGCCCATAGCAATCAGCCCCAGCATTTT.

The chain carries TRBV2 and TRBJ2-3; possible D gene TRBD2, 6 bases. Trimming took 7 bases from V and 1 from J, leaving 9 bases between them. Germline V CDR1 and CDR2: SNHLY, FYNNEI. The CDR3 has 13 amino acids. CDR3 region: CASNTGGTDTQYF. The CDR3 DNA follows: TGTGCCAGCAATACGGGGGGCACAGATACGCAGTATTTT.

This chain uses TRBV9 with TRBJ2-7; 9 bases map to TRBD1. With 4 bases clipped from V and 3 bases from J, the junction kept 2 bases outside the gene matches. CDR3 size: 13 residues. Germline-derived CDR1 and CDR2 are SGDLS and YYNGEE. The CDR3 region has the DNA TGTGCCAGCAGCCTGGACAGGGGCTACGAGCAGTACTTC. This sequence encodes CASSLDRGYEQYF.

The V call is TRBV9, the J call TRBJ2-7, with 7 bases identical to TRBD2. The junction had 10 bases not matched to a gene; V was cut back by 4 bases and J by 3 bases. The CDR3 contains 15 residues. Germline V gene lookup returns CDR1 SGDLS and CDR2 YYNGEE. CDR3 residues: CASSPSTGTNYEQYF. CDR3 nucleotides: TGTGCCAGCAGCCCTTCCACCGGGACTAACTACGAGCAGTACTTC. Using reference TRBV9 and TRBJ2-7 for the parts outside the CDR3, the full variable domain is DSGVTQTPKHLITATGQRVTLRCSPRSGDLSVYWYQQSLDQGLQFLIQYYNGEERAKGNILERFSAQQFPDLHSELNLSSLELGDSALYFCASSPSTGTNYEQYFGPGTRLTVT.

The chain carries TRBV28 and TRBJ2-5; D gene ambiguous. The CDR3 spans 11 residues. CDR1 MDHEN and CDR2 SYDVKM come from the germline V gene. V was pared by 3 bases and J by 3 bases, with 2 bases between. The CDR3 DNA sequence: TGTGCCAGCAGTTTGGAAGAGACCCAGTACTTC. It is translated as CASSLEETQYF. Variable domain in full (rest from reference TRBV28 and TRBJ2-5): DVKVTQSSRYLVKRTGEKVFLECVQDMDHENMFWYRQDPGLGLRLIYFSYDVKMKEKGDIPEGYSVSREKKERFSLILESASTNQTSMYLCASSLEETQYFGPGTRLLVL.

The chain uses TRBV2 and TRBJ2-7; the D is unclear. The V end was cut by 7 bases, the J end by 6 bases, with 19 bases between. This CDR3 is 14 amino acids long. CDR1 and CDR2 (germline): SNHLY, FYNNEI. The CDR3 region has the DNA TGTGCCAGCAACGTAGTGTCAGGCCTCTCCGAGCAGTACTTC. Protein product: CASNVVSGLSEQYF.